This T cell receptor beta chain was identified in a study of tumour-infiltrating T cells in Burkitt lymphoma. Study at large: Survival, overall and progression-free, tracked with productive clonality.

The V end lost 5 bases, the J end lost 4 bases, and 12 bases lay between the germline ends. CDR3 size: 14 residues. The germline CDR1 and CDR2 sequences are SGHVS and FNYEAQ. Sequencing was performed with immunoSEQ multiplex PCR; in TCRdb, only in-frame clones are kept and a portion is missing. The sample carries about 1,000 clones, roughly an eighth recorded once. This clone was seen only a few times. The receptor was isolated from a human donor with diffuse large B-cell lymphoma. Material for sequencing was tumor tissue. The rearrangement links TRBV7-6 to TRBJ2-1, with TRBD1 as a possible D gene (6 bases). The CDR3 reads CASSPSGTYNEQFF. The CDR3 DNA reads TGTGCCAGCAGCCCTTCGGGGACATACAATGAGCAGTTCTTC.